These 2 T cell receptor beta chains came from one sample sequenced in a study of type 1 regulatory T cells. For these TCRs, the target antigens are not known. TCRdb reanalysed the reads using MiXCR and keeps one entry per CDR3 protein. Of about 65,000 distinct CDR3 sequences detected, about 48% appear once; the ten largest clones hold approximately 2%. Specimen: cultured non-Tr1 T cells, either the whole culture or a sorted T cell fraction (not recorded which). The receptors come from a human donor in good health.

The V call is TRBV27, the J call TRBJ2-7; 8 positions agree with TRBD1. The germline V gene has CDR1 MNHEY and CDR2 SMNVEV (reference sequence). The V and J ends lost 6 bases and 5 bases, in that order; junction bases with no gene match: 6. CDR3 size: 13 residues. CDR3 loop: CASRKTGGNEQYF. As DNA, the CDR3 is TGTGCCAGCAGAAAAACAGGGGGGAACGAGCAGTACTTC.

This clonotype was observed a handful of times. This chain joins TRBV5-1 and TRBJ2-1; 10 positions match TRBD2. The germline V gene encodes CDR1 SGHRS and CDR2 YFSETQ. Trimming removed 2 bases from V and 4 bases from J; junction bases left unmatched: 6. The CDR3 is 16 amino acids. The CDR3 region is CASSFSSGGDYNEQFF. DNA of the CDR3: TGCGCCAGCAGCTTCTCTAGCGGGGGAGATTACAATGAGCAGTTCTTC.